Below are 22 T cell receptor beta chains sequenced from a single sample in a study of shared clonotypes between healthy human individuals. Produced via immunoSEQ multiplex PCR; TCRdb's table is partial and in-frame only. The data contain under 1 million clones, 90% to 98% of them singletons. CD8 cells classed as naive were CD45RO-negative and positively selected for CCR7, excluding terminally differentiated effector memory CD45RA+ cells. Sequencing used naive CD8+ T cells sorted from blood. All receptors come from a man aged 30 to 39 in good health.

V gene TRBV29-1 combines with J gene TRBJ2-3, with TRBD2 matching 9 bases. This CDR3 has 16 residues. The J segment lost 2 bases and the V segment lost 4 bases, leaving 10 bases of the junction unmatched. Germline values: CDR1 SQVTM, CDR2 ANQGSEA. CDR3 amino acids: CSVVNIAGGYTDTQYF. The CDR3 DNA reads TGCAGCGTTGTGAACATCGCGGGAGGGTACACAGATACGCAGTATTTT.

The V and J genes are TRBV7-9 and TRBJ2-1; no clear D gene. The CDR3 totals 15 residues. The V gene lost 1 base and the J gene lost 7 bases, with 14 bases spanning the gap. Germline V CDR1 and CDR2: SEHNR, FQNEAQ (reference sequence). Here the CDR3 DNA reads TGTGCCAGCAGCTTAGGGTCAGGCCCTGGGAATGAGCAGTTCTTC. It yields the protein CASSLGSGPGNEQFF.

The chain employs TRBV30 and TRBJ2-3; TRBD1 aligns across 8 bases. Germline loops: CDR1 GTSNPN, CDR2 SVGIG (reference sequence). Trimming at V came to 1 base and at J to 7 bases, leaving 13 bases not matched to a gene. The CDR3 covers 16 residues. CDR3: CAWSDRNQGARNTQYF. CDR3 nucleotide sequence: TGTGCCTGGAGTGACCGGAACCAGGGGGCGCGGAATACGCAGTATTTT.

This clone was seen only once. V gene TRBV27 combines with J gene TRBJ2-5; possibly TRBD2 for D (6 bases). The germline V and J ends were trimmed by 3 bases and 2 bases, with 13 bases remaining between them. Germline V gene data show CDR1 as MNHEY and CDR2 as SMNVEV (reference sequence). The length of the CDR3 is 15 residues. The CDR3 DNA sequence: TGTGCCAGCAGTTTCTACGGGAGTGTTCAAGAGACCCAGTACTTC. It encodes CASSFYGSVQETQYF.

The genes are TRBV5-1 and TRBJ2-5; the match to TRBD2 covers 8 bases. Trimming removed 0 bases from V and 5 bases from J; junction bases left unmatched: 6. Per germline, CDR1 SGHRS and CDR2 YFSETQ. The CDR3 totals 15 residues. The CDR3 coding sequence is TGCGCCAGCAGCTTGGAGGGGACTAGACAGGAGACCCAGTACTTC. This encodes CASSLEGTRQETQYF.

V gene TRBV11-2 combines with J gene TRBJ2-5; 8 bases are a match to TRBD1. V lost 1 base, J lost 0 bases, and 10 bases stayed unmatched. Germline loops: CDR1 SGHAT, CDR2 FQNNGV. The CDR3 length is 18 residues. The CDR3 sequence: CASSLGFWDRIDQETQYF. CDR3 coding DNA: TGTGCCAGCAGCTTAGGTTTTTGGGACAGGATCGACCAAGAGACCCAGTACTTC.

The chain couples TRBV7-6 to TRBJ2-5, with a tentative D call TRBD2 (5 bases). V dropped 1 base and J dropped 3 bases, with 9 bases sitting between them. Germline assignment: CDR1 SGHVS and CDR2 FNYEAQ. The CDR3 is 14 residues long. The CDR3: CASSLGRAEETQYF. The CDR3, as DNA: TGTGCCAGCAGCTTAGGGCGGGCCGAAGAGACCCAGTACTTC.

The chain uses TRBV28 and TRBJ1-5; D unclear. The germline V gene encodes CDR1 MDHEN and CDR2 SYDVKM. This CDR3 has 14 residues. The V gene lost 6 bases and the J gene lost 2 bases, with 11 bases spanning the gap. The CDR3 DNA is TGTGCCAGCAGGACGGAGATGGGCAATCAGCCCCAGCATTTT. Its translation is CASRTEMGNQPQHF.

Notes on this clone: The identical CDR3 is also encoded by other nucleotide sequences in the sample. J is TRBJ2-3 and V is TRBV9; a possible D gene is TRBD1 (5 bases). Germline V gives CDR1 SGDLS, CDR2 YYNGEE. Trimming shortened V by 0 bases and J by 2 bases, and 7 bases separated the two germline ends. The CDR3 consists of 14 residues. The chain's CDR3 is CASSVEGITDTQYF. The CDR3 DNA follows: TGTGCCAGCAGCGTAGAGGGGATCACAGATACGCAGTATTTT.

The CDR3 DNA reads as TGTGCCAGCAGCTTAGTCCGGCAGGGGACCCACGAGCAGTACTTC. It encodes CASSLVRQGTHEQYF. This rearrangement joins TRBV7-9 to TRBJ2-7, with D perhaps TRBD1 (6 bases). This CDR3 is 15 amino acids long. CDR1 is SEHNR, CDR2 FQNEAQ, per germline (reference sequence). Between the trimmed V and J ends, which lost 1 base and 5 bases, there was a span of 15 bases.

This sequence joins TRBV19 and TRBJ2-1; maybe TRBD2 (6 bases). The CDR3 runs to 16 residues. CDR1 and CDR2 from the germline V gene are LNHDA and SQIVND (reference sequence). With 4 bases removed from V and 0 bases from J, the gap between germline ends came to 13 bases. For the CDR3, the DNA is TGTGCCAGTAGTAGGGGGACTTACAGCTCCTACAATGAGCAGTTCTTC. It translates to CASSRGTYSSYNEQFF.

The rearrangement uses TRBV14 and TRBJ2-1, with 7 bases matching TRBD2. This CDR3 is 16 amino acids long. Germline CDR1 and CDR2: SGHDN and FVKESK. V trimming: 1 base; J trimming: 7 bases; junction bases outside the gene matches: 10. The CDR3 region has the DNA TGTGCCAGCAGCCAAGTATGGTCTACTAGCGCTAATGAGCAGTTCTTC. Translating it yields CASSQVWSTSANEQFF.

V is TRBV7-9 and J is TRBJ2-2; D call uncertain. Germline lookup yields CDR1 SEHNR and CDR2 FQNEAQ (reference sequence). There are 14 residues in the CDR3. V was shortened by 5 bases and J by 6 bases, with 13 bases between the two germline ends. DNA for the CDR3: TGTGCCAGCAGCCCTAAGTTGGGTGCCGGGGAGCTGTTTTTT. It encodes CASSPKLGAGELFF.

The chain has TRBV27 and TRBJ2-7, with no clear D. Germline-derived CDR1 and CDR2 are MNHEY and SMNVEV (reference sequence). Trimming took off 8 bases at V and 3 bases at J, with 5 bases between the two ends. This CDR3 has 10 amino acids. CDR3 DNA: TGTGCCAGCGGGAACTACGAGCAGTACTTC. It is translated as CASGNYEQYF.

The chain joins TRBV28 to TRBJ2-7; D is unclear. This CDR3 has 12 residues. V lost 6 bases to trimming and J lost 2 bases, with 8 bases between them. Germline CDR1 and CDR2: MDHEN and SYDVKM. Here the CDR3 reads CASRSDTYEQYF. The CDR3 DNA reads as TGTGCCAGCAGATCAGATACCTACGAGCAGTACTTC.

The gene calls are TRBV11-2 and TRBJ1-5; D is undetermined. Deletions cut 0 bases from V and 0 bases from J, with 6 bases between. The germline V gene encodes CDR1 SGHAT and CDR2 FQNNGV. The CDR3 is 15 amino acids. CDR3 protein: CASSLDVLSNQPQHF. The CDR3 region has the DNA TGTGCCAGCAGCTTAGATGTCCTTAGCAATCAGCCCCAGCATTTT.

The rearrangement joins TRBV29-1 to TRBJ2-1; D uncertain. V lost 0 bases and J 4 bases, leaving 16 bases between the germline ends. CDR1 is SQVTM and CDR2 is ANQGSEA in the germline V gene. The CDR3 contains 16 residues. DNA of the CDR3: TGCAGCGTTGAAGAGACCGTTCCCCAAAATTACAATGAGCAGTTCTTC. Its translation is CSVEETVPQNYNEQFF.

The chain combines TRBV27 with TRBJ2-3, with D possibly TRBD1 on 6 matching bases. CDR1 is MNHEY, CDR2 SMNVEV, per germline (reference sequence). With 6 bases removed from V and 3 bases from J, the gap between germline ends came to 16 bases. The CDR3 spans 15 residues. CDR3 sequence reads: CASSPGAFPTDTQYF. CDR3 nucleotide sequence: TGTGCCAGCAGCCCAGGGGCTTTCCCGACAGATACGCAGTATTTT.

CDR3 in DNA: TGTGCCAGCAGTTTTCGACGCAATGAGCAGTTCTTC. The encoded protein is CASSFRRNEQFF. The rearrangement links TRBV27 to TRBJ2-1; D is unclear. V was cut by 3 bases and J by 6 bases, with 6 bases left in between. Germline-derived CDR1 and CDR2 are MNHEY and SMNVEV (reference sequence). This CDR3 spans 12 amino acids.

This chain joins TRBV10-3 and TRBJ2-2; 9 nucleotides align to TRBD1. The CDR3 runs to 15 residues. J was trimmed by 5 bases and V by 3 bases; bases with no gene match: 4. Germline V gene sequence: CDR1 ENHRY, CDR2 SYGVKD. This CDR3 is CAISENRGLTGELFF. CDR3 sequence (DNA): TGTGCCATCAGTGAAAACAGGGGGCTTACCGGGGAGCTGTTTTTT.

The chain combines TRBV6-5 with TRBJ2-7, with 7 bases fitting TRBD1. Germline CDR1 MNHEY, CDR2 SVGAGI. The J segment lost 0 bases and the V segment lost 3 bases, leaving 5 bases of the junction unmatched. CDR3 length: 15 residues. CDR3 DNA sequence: TGTGCCAGCAGTTATCCGACAGGGAGCTCCTACGAGCAGTACTTC. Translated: CASSYPTGSSYEQYF.

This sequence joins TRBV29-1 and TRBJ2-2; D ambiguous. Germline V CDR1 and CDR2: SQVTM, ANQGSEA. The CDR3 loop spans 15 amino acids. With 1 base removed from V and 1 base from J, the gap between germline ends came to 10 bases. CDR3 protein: CSVEGAKQNTGELFF. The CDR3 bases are TGCAGCGTTGAAGGTGCCAAACAGAACACCGGGGAGCTGTTTTTT.